This is a list of T cell receptor beta chains from one sample in a study of metastatic and nonmetastatic thyroid tumors. MiXCR re-clonotyped the PCR reads for TCRdb. The table records over 65,000 clones, roughly an eighth of them present only once. Input material: tumor tissue. The receptor set was obtained from a female donor with papillary thyroid cancer or a benign thyroid nodule (not recorded which). Some clones in this sample may be carry-over from other donors' samples. The CDR3 runs from the conserved cysteine through the conserved F or W. Each record gives: V gene, J gene, clone size, D gene, CDR3 DNA, CDR3 protein. D genes are given only for firm matches. Clone sizes are given selectively: once, few, many, or a class where the clone is expanded.

TRBV27	TRBJ2-1	many	NA	TGTGCCAGCAGTTTCAGCATGATGCAGGGGTCTATGCATGAGCAGTTCTTC	CASSFSMMQGSMHEQFF
TRBV7-3	TRBJ2-5	NA	NA	TGTGCCAGCAGCTTAAGTGGCTCGTGGCAAGAGACCCAGTACTTC	CASSLSGSWQETQYF
TRBV5-1	TRBJ2-1	many	TRBD1	TGCGCCAGCAGCTCATCCGGGACAGATTTTTACAATGAGCAGTTCTTC	CASSSSGTDFYNEQFF
TRBV28	TRBJ1-2	many	NA	TGTGCCAGCAGACAGGAGGGAAGGGGGGAAGGCTACACCTTC	CASRQEGRGEGYTF
TRBV20-1	TRBJ2-3	NA	TRBD2	TGCAGTGCTAACCGGGGGGAACCAGATACGCAGTATTTT	CSANRGEPDTQYF
TRBV13	TRBJ2-1	many	TRBD1	TGTGCCAGCAGTCGAACCGGGACAGGGTCCTACAATGAGCAGTTCTTC	CASSRTGTGSYNEQFF
TRBV10-3	TRBJ2-3	few	NA	TGTGCCATCATGAGCGACACAGATGCGCAGTATTTT	CAIMSDTDAQYF
TRBV6-1	TRBJ2-2	many	TRBD1	TGTGCCAGCAGTGCAGGGACAGCCAGACCCAACACCGGGGAGCTGTTTTTT	CASSAGTARPNTGELFF
TRBV7-3	TRBJ2-7	many	TRBD2	TGTGCCAGCAGCTTACAAGCGGGAGGGCTCTACGAGCAGTACTTC	CASSLQAGGLYEQYF
TRBV5-1	TRBJ2-7	many	NA	TGCGCCAGCAGCTTGGGGGCAGGGTACGAGCAGTACTTC	CASSLGAGYEQYF
TRBV6-5	TRBJ2-7	many	NA	TGTGCCAGCAGTTACCGGGGTGGCTACGAGCAGTACTTC	CASSYRGGYEQYF
TRBV18	TRBJ1-1	many	NA	TGTGCCAGCTCACACCGGGAAACAAACACTGAAGCTTTCTTT	CASSHRETNTEAFF
TRBV5-4	TRBJ2-1	many	TRBD2	TGTGCCAGCAGCTTAGCGGGGTCCTACAATGAGCAGTTCTTC	CASSLAGSYNEQFF
TRBV5-1	TRBJ1-3	many	NA	TGCGCCAGCAGCTTGGGGGGGCGGTCGTCTGGAAACACCATATATTTT	CASSLGGRSSGNTIYF
TRBV18	TRBJ2-3	few	NA	TGTGCCAGCTCAAACTATGGGGATACGCAGTATTTT	CASSNYGDTQYF
TRBV20-1	TRBJ2-5	many	NA	TGCAGTGCTTCGGGGTTCCAAGAGACCCAGTACTTC	CSASGFQETQYF
TRBV6-1	TRBJ1-1	many	NA	TGTGCCAGCAGTGAATTGGGGGTGGAGGTGGCGGCTTTCTTT	CASSELGVEVAAFF
TRBV4-1	TRBJ2-7	many	TRBD2	TGCGCCAGCAGCCCCGGACTAGCGGGTGCCTACGAGCAGTACTTC	CASSPGLAGAYEQYF
TRBV6-5	TRBJ1-1	many	NA	TGTGCCAGCAGTTACTCGAAAGGGAGTGAAGCTTTCTTT	CASSYSKGSEAFF
TRBV6-1	TRBJ2-7	NA	NA	TGTGCCAGCAGTGGTACGTGTCCCGAGCAGTACTTC	CASSGTCPEQYF
TRBV7-9	TRBJ2-7	many	NA	TGTGCCAGCAGCGCGGACAGCCCCTACGAGCAGTACTTC	CASSADSPYEQYF
TRBV28	TRBJ2-7	many	NA	TGTGCCAGCAGTTTCGCGGGGCAGAGCTCCTACGAGCAGTACTTC	CASSFAGQSSYEQYF
TRBV7-2	TRBJ2-1	NA	NA	TGTGCCAGCATCTTATGGAACTATCGAGAGCAGTTCTTC	CASILWNYREQFF
TRBV25-1	TRBJ2-7	many	NA	TGTGCCAGCAGTCGTAATTCCAGGGGCTACGAGCAGTACTTC	CASSRNSRGYEQYF
TRBV2	TRBJ1-2	many	TRBD1	TGTGCCAGCAGCCCGACAGGGTCTGGCTACACCTTC	CASSPTGSGYTF
TRBV7-3	TRBJ2-2	many	NA	TGTGCCAGCAGGGCTGGGTCCCCGGACACCGGGGAGCTGTTTTTT	CASRAGSPDTGELFF
TRBV4-1	TRBJ1-3	many	NA	TGCGCCAGCAGCCAAGGCAGCAGGGAGGGTGGAAACACCATATATTTT	CASSQGSREGGNTIYF
TRBV6-1	TRBJ1-1	many	NA	TGTGCCAGCATTAGGAGTGGCGCCGAAGCTTTCTTT	CASIRSGAEAFF
TRBV6-5	TRBJ2-5	NA	NA	TGTGCCAGCATTTACTCGGACATGGGGCGGGAGACCCAGTACTTC	CASIYSDMGRETQYF
TRBV7-9	TRBJ2-3	many	NA	TGTGCCAGCAGGGTTCAGGGACCCCGTTTAGATACGCAGTATTTT	CASRVQGPRLDTQYF
TRBV27	TRBJ1-2	many	TRBD1	TGTGCCAGCAGTCCGACAGGGTACTATGGCTACACCTTC	CASSPTGYYGYTF
TRBV2	TRBJ2-1	many	NA	TGTGCCAGCAACTCCGCGGGCCTTTCGGGGTTCTTC	CASNSAGLSGFF
TRBV5-8	TRBJ1-2	many	TRBD1	TGTGCCAGCAGCTTGCGGACAGGGGCAAACTATGGCTACACCTTC	CASSLRTGANYGYTF
TRBV7-2	TRBJ2-3	many	TRBD2	TGTGCCAGCAGCTTAGTTAGCGGGAGCACAGATACGCAGTATTTT	CASSLVSGSTDTQYF
TRBV6-5	TRBJ2-3	few	TRBD2	TGTGCCAGCAGTTACTATGGGACTAGCGGGAGTCTAACGGATACGCAGTATTTT	CASSYYGTSGSLTDTQYF
TRBV29-1	TRBJ2-7	many	NA	TGCAGCGTTATGGGCCGTTCCTACGAGCAGTACTTC	CSVMGRSYEQYF
TRBV28	TRBJ1-6	many	TRBD1	TGTGCCAGCAGAGAAACGCAGGGGACAGCGTATAATTCACCCCTCCACTTT	CASRETQGTAYNSPLHF
TRBV2	TRBJ1-3	few	TRBD1	TGTGCCAGCAGTGAAAGGACAGGGACCGGAAACACCACATATTTT	CASSERTGTGNTTYF
TRBV15	TRBJ1-5	many	NA	TGTGCCACCAGCAGAGACGGGGGACGGGTCAATCAGCCCCAGCATTTT	CATSRDGGRVNQPQHF
TRBV27	TRBJ2-3	many	NA	TGTGCCAGCAGCCCCTTGGCGGGCACCACAGATACGCAGTATTTT	CASSPLAGTTDTQYF
TRBV6-1	TRBJ2-2	many	TRBD1	TGTGCCAGCAGCCGGGACAGATTTGCCGGGGAGCTGTTTTTT	CASSRDRFAGELFF
TRBV6-1	TRBJ2-5	many	TRBD2	TGTGCCAGCAGCGAGGGGGGGACTAGCGGGGGGAAAGAGACCCAGTACTTC	CASSEGGTSGGKETQYF
TRBV7-8	TRBJ1-4	many	NA	TGTGCCAGCGGCTCCGCAACTAATGAAAAACTGTTTTTT	CASGSATNEKLFF
TRBV19	TRBJ2-7	many	NA	TGTGCCAGTATTCCCGGGCAGGGGAATGGGGAGCAGTACTTC	CASIPGQGNGEQYF
TRBV3-1	TRBJ1-2	many	NA	TGTGCCAGCAGCCAAGATGGGCGGGAAGGCTACACCTTC	CASSQDGREGYTF
TRBV15	TRBJ2-2	many	NA	TGTGCCACCAGCAGATACAAGACAGGGAGGGTGACCGGGGAGCTGTTTTTT	CATSRYKTGRVTGELFF
TRBV6-1	TRBJ2-7	many	TRBD2	TGTGCCAGCAACGTTAGACTAGCGGAGTACGAGCAGTACTTC	CASNVRLAEYEQYF
TRBV13	TRBJ1-4	many	NA	TGTGCCAGCAGTCTCCGGACTCATAATGAAAAACTGTTTTTT	CASSLRTHNEKLFF
TRBV5-5	TRBJ2-3	many	NA	TGTGCCAGCAGCTTGTTGCCTAGCGGCACAGATACGCAGTATTTT	CASSLLPSGTDTQYF
TRBV27	TRBJ2-1	many	TRBD2	TGTGCCAGCAGTTTACGCTGGGTCAGCGGGAGCGCCTACAATGAGCAGTTCTTC	CASSLRWVSGSAYNEQFF
TRBV20-1	TRBJ1-1	many	NA	TGCAGTGCACCCTGGACGGTTTCTGGTGAAGCTTTCTTT	CSAPWTVSGEAFF
TRBV5-1	TRBJ2-1	NA	NA	TGCGCCAACAGCGTCTTAAAGGGAAATGAGCAGTTCTTC	CANSVLKGNEQFF
TRBV11-2	TRBJ2-1	NA	TRBD2	TGTGCCAGCAGCTTGGGACTAGATAAACGATCCTACAATGAGCAGTTCTTC	CASSLGLDKRSYNEQFF
TRBV28	TRBJ2-5	many	NA	TGTGCCAGCAGCCCCCCGACAAGCACAGAGACCCAGTACTTC	CASSPPTSTETQYF
TRBV2	TRBJ2-7	NA	NA	TGTGCCAGCAGTGGCCCTCACGAGCAGTACTTC	CASSGPHEQYF